Below, one T cell receptor (beta chain) is given with its context. The antigen remains undetermined. This CDR3 has 14 amino acids. Germline V CDR1 and CDR2: MDHEN, SYDVKM. V dropped 6 bases and J dropped 6 bases, with 15 bases sitting between them. The sample belongs to a study of cytomegalovirus exposure and HLA in healthy donors. The PCR had 60 Vbeta and 13 Jbeta primers. TCRdb keeps only in-frame clones here, not all; method: immunoSEQ multiplex PCR. The sample shows under 200,000 clones, roughly 79% of them seen only once. Points from the study as a whole: Confirmation in vitro established that a few CMV-associated chains were specific for CMV antigens. For most subjects, TCR beta sequences were reported to predict HLA-A and HLA-B alleles with accuracy. High sensitivity and specificity were reportedly achieved when the classifier diagnosed cytomegalovirus status.

This rearrangement joins TRBV28 to TRBJ1-5; D unclear. The sequence was obtained from a woman between 45 and 60 years old in good health and CMV-seronegative. The specimen sequenced was PBMCs. CDR3 loop: CASRERAYGQPQHF. The CDR3 DNA sequence: TGTGCCAGCAGGGAGAGAGCGTATGGTCAGCCCCAGCATTTT.